Below, 11 T cell receptor beta chains from the same sample are listed, as sequenced in a study of PD-L1 blockade in urothelial cancer. Profiling relied on immunoSEQ multiplex PCR, and the TCRdb table lists in-frame clones only, not all of them. The sample shows approximately 67,000 clones, 70% to 90% of them seen only once. The time point here: pretreatment peripheral blood. The sample here was PBMCs, taken around atezolizumab (anti-PD-L1) treatment. The receptors derive from a man in his 60s with urothelial cancer.

The V and J genes are TRBV7-9 and TRBJ2-7; D call uncertain. The CDR3 runs 13 residues. Germline-derived CDR1 and CDR2 are SEHNR and FQNEAQ (reference sequence). The V gene lost 5 bases and the J gene lost 2 bases, with 10 bases spanning the gap. The chain's CDR3 is CASSPDLTYEQYF. CDR3 bases: TGTGCCAGCAGCCCAGATCTCACCTACGAGCAGTACTTC. The full variable domain, in which reference TRBV7-9 and TRBJ2-7 provide the parts outside the CDR3, is DTGVSQNPRHKITKRGQNVTFRCDPISEHNRLYWYRQTLGQGPEFLTYFQNEAQLEKSRLLSDRFSAERPKGSFSTLEIQRTEQGDSAMYLCASSPDLTYEQYFGPGTRLTVT.

The chain joins TRBV9 to TRBJ1-2, with 7 bases lining up with TRBD1. The CDR3 consists of 14 residues. Germline V gene lookup returns CDR1 SGDLS and CDR2 YYNGEE. Unmatched junction bases numbered 8, after V lost 4 bases and J lost 5 bases. The CDR3 protein is CASSPSPGGYGYTF. The CDR3 DNA sequence: TGTGCCAGCAGCCCCTCCCCAGGGGGATATGGCTACACCTTC.

The chain joins TRBV6-4 to TRBJ1-1; D is unresolved. The V end was cut by 9 bases, the J end by 0 bases, with 14 bases between. The CDR3 covers 14 residues. Germline assignment: CDR1 MRHNA and CDR2 SNTAGT. The CDR3 DNA reads as TGTGCCAGAAATGGGCAGAACATGAACACTGAAGCTTTCTTT. Encoded protein: CARNGQNMNTEAFF.

The CDR3 spells CSVGGGATNEKLFF. The DNA of the CDR3 is TGCAGCGTTGGCGGGGGAGCAACTAATGAAAAACTGTTTTTT. The V gene is TRBV29-1, the J gene TRBJ1-4; perhaps TRBD1 as D (5 bases). V was trimmed by 4 bases and J by 0 bases, leaving 9 bases between them. The CDR3 is 14 amino acids. Germline V CDR1 and CDR2: SQVTM, ANQGSEA.

The chain joins TRBV18 to TRBJ2-1; TRBD1 matches 7 bases. Per germline, CDR1 KGHSH and CDR2 LQKENI. Trimming removed 6 bases from V and 4 bases from J; junction bases left unmatched: 9. This CDR3 has 15 residues. The CDR3: CASSPDRAGYNEQFF. DNA for the CDR3: TGTGCCAGCTCGCCTGACAGGGCCGGTTACAATGAGCAGTTCTTC.

This chain joins TRBV7-9 and TRBJ2-2; TRBD1 aligns across 9 bases. The V gene's germline CDR1 is SEHNR and CDR2 FQNEAQ (reference sequence). The CDR3 sequence is 14 residues long. J lost 4 bases, V lost 6 bases, and 3 bases had no gene match. The CDR3: CASRGTGSTGELFF. In DNA form, the CDR3 reads TGTGCCAGCAGAGGGACAGGGAGCACCGGGGAGCTGTTTTTT.

This chain links TRBV30 with TRBJ1-5; D is ambiguous. The CDR3 is 12 amino acids. The germline V gene encodes CDR1 GTSNPN and CDR2 SVGIG (reference sequence). The germline V and J ends were trimmed by 2 bases and 4 bases, with 6 bases remaining between them. CDR3 nucleotides: TGTGCCTGGAGTCTCGGGAATCAGCCCCAGCATTTT. It yields the protein CAWSLGNQPQHF.

The V gene is TRBV5-5, the J gene TRBJ2-2; TRBD2 aligns across 8 bases. V lost 7 bases to trimming and J lost 0 bases; unmatched junction nucleotides: 5. Germline V CDR1 and CDR2: SGHKS, YYEKEE (reference sequence). This CDR3 has 15 residues. Here the CDR3 DNA reads TGTGCCAGCTCCCGGGGGGGGACGAACACCGGGGAGCTGTTTTTT. This encodes CASSRGGTNTGELFF.

In its sample, this clone is medium-sized. V is TRBV5-1 and J is TRBJ1-2; 11 nucleotides match TRBD1. From germline, CDR1 is SGHRS and CDR2 YFSETQ. The CDR3 is made up of 14 amino acids. Trimming took 4 bases from V and 8 from J; bases not matched to a gene: 7. CDR3 loop: CASSDGQGAQGYTF. CDR3 coding DNA: TGCGCCAGCAGCGACGGACAGGGGGCGCAAGGCTACACCTTC. Complete variable domain (other parts from reference TRBV5-1 and TRBJ1-2): KAGVTQTPRYLIKTRGQQVTLSCSPISGHRSVSWYQQTPGQGLQFLFEYFSETQRNKGNFPGRFSGRQFSNSRSEMNVSTLELGDSALYLCASSDGQGAQGYTFGSGTRLTVV.

J is TRBJ2-7 and V is TRBV21-1; the table's TRBD1 call for D was not verified on the DNA. TRBV21-1 is designated a pseudogene. This CDR3 is built from 11 residues. The CDR3 loop reads CASSKGAEQYF. DNA of the CDR3: TGTGCCAGCAGCAAAGGGGCCGAGCAGTACTTC.

This clone was detected a few times. The chain is built from TRBV9 and TRBJ1-4; D is perhaps TRBD1 (5 bases). Germline-derived CDR1 and CDR2 are SGDLS and YYNGEE. There are 15 residues in the CDR3. V shed 0 bases and J shed 4 bases, with 10 bases lying between them. In DNA form, the CDR3 reads TGTGCCAGCAGCGTAGGGGGCAGGTATAATGAAAAACTGTTTTTT. Translated, it gives CASSVGGRYNEKLFF.